These 18 T cell receptor beta chains share one sample of origin, sequenced in a study of early T cells in non-severe SARS-CoV-2 infection. TCRdb re-called the 5' RACE reads with MiXCR, one entry per CDR3 protein. The table includes about 42,000 distinct CDR3 sequences, 6% to 7.5% detected once. The sample consisted of whole blood. These receptors came from an adult who was a healthcare worker with PCR-confirmed SARS-CoV-2 infection or an uninfected control (not recorded which).

In its sample, this clonotype was seen a few times. The CDR3 reads CASSHQGIQNEQFF. The CDR3 bases are TGTGCCAGCAGCCATCAGGGAATTCAAAATGAGCAGTTCTTC. This sequence joins TRBV13 and TRBJ2-1; the D gene is possibly TRBD1 (5 bases). CDR1 PRHDT and CDR2 FYEKMQ come from the germline V gene (reference sequence). The CDR3 runs to 14 residues. V lost 5 bases, J lost 7 bases, and 15 bases lay in between.

This clonotype has only a few counts. This chain connects TRBV7-2 to TRBJ1-6; D ambiguous. The CDR3 spans 12 residues. Germline V gene sequence: CDR1 SGHTA, CDR2 FQGNSA. Between the trimmed V and J ends, which lost 3 bases and 13 bases, there was a span of 10 bases. CDR3 sequence reads: CASSFVVGPLHF. Written as DNA, the CDR3 is TGTGCCAGCAGCTTCGTAGTCGGGCCCCTCCACTTT.

This clonotype came up a few times. The chain couples TRBV20-1 to TRBJ2-2; the match to TRBD1 covers 10 bases. The ends lost 2 bases at V and 3 bases at J; junction bases unmatched: 3. The CDR3 sequence is 15 residues long. Germline loops: CDR1 DFQATT, CDR2 SNEGSKA (reference sequence). The CDR3, as DNA: TGCAGTGCTAGAAGACAGGGGGCAGACACCGGGGAGCTGTTTTTT. It specifies CSARRQGADTGELFF.

This clonotype was counted between two and nine times. The rearrangement joins TRBV20-1 to TRBJ2-7; 7 positions agree with TRBD1. The V segment lost 0 bases and the J segment 2 bases; nucleotides outside the gene matches: 10. The germline CDR1 and CDR2 sequences are DFQATT and SNEGSKA (reference sequence). The CDR3 loop spans 16 amino acids. The CDR3: CSARDPTGQRAYEQYF. The CDR3 nucleotides are TGCAGTGCTAGAGACCCAACGGGACAGCGAGCCTACGAGCAGTACTTC.

The V call is TRBV6-5, the J call TRBJ1-5; 7 bases line up with TRBD1. Losses at the gene ends were 10 bases for V and 0 bases for J; bases not matched to a gene: 3. The CDR3 spans 13 residues. Germline V gene data show CDR1 as MNHEY and CDR2 as SVGAGI. In DNA, the CDR3 is TGTGCCACATCAGGGGGTAGCAATCAGCCCCAGCATTTT. Amino acids: CATSGGSNQPQHF.

This clonotype was detected many times. The genes are TRBV6-5 and TRBJ1-3, with D unresolved. This CDR3 is built from 13 residues. Germline loops: CDR1 MNHEY, CDR2 SVGAGI. V was cut by 5 bases and J by 4 bases, with 9 bases left in between. The CDR3 protein is CASSPLSGNTIYF. CDR3 bases: TGTGCCAGCAGTCCTCTCAGCGGAAACACCATATATTTT.

This clonotype was found a few times. V usage is TRBV12-3 or TRBV12-4 and J usage is TRBJ1-1; D call uncertain. Deletions cut 0 bases from V and 1 base from J, with 9 bases between. This CDR3 spans 15 amino acids. Written as DNA, the CDR3 is TGTGCCAGCAGTTTAGCGGCGGAGCAGAACACTGAAGCTTTCTTT. It translates to CASSLAAEQNTEAFF.

This clonotype has a count of ten or more. The DNA for the CDR3 is TGTGCCAGCAGCCCCGTCACACGGGAGCAGTACTTC. As protein: CASSPVTREQYF. This chain joins TRBV13 and TRBJ2-7; unclear D gene. CDR3 length: 12 amino acids. V lost 5 bases, J lost 7 bases, and 12 bases lay in between. The germline gives CDR1 PRHDT, CDR2 FYEKMQ (reference sequence).

This clonotype showed up just a few times. The chain links TRBV11-3 to TRBJ2-7; maybe TRBD2 (5 bases). V was shortened by 5 bases and J by 4 bases, with 12 bases between the two germline ends. The V gene's germline CDR1 is SGHNT and CDR2 YENEEA. The CDR3 is 13 amino acids. The CDR3 loop is CASSLRSGYEQYF. The CDR3 DNA sequence: TGTGCCAGCAGCCTCAGGTCGGGGTACGAGCAGTACTTC. Full variable domain (missing parts from reference TRBV11-3 and TRBJ2-7): EAGVVQSPRYKIIEKKQPVAFWCNPISGHNTLYWYLQNLGQGPELLIRYENEEAVDDSQLPKDRFSAERLKGVDSTLKIQPAELGDSAVYLCASSLRSGYEQYFGPGTRLTVT.

This clonotype was counted ten times or more. This CDR3 is CASSRTSVTGELFF. Written as DNA, the CDR3 is TGTGCCAGCAGCCGGACTAGCGTGACCGGGGAGCTGTTTTTT. The chain joins TRBV14 to TRBJ2-2, with 9 bases fitting TRBD2. The CDR3 is 14 amino acids. V trimming: 4 bases; J trimming: 5 bases; junction bases outside the gene matches: 2. Germline CDR1 reads SGHDN; CDR2 reads FVKESK.

This clonotype was seen ten or more times. Here the CDR3 DNA reads TGTGCCAGCAGCACCCGGGACGGACTTTACGAGCAGTACTTC. It is translated as CASSTRDGLYEQYF. The chain joins TRBV11-2 to TRBJ2-7, with D tentatively TRBD1 or TRBD2 (5 bases each). The germline CDR1 and CDR2 sequences are SGHAT and FQNNGV. The CDR3 has 14 residues. V lost 5 bases and J 4 bases, leaving 15 bases between the germline ends.

There are many counts of this clonotype. J is TRBJ2-7 and V is TRBV29-1; 7 bases are shared with TRBD1. The J segment lost 5 bases and the V segment lost 6 bases, leaving 7 bases of the junction unmatched. This CDR3 comprises 12 residues. Germline CDR1 SQVTM, CDR2 ANQGSEA. The CDR3 bases are TGCAGCGTGGGAGACAGGGTAAACGAGCAGTACTTC. Translation: CSVGDRVNEQYF.

This rearrangement joins TRBV13 to TRBJ1-1, with 8 positions matching TRBD1. V trimming: 5 bases; J trimming: 5 bases; junction bases outside the gene matches: 7. Germline CDR1 and CDR2: PRHDT and FYEKMQ (reference sequence). The CDR3 contains 14 residues. CDR3 protein: CASSPGQGKTEAFF. CDR3 coding DNA: TGTGCCAGCAGCCCCGGACAGGGTAAAACTGAAGCTTTCTTT.

There are many counts of this clonotype. The chain has TRBV5-1 and TRBJ1-1; 12 bases fit TRBD1. This CDR3 is 15 amino acids long. Per the germline V gene, CDR1 is SGHRS and CDR2 is YFSETQ. The J segment lost 4 bases and the V segment lost 4 bases, leaving 5 bases of the junction unmatched. CDR3 in DNA: TGCGCCAGCAGCCGCGGGACAGGGGGCCTCACTGAAGCTTTCTTT. Translation gives CASSRGTGGLTEAFF.

This clonotype occurred many times. J is TRBJ1-6 and V is TRBV7-9; D is unclear. Germline CDR1 reads SEHNR; CDR2 reads FQNEAQ (reference sequence). This CDR3 region has 17 residues. V was clipped by 1 base and J by 7 bases, with 17 bases between them. CDR3 DNA: TGTGCCAGCAGCTTAGTCCGGGCCTCGAGTGTGAATTCACCCCTCCACTTT. It is translated as CASSLVRASSVNSPLHF.

This clonotype was seen a few times. The chain carries TRBV20-1 and TRBJ2-1; 7 bases match TRBD2. Germline-derived CDR1 and CDR2 are DFQATT and SNEGSKA (reference sequence). The CDR3 contains 16 residues. The ends lost 0 bases at V and 4 bases at J; junction bases unmatched: 9. The CDR3 is CSARDRFQRGYNEQFF. The CDR3, as DNA: TGCAGTGCTAGAGATCGGTTCCAGCGGGGTTACAATGAGCAGTTCTTC.

This clonotype was seen repeatedly, ten times or more. V gene TRBV4-1 combines with J gene TRBJ2-7, with 10 positions matching TRBD2. The CDR3 runs 15 residues. The ends lost 6 bases at V and 2 bases at J; junction bases unmatched: 7. Germline CDR1 reads MGHRA; CDR2 reads YSYEKL. CDR3 nucleotides: TGCGCCAGCAGTCCGGGACTAGCGACCACCTACGAGCAGTACTTC. Residues: CASSPGLATTYEQYF.

The chain has TRBV7-8 and TRBJ1-5; D perhaps matches TRBD1 (6 bases). V dropped 5 bases and J dropped 8 bases, with 22 bases sitting between them. This CDR3 region has 16 residues. Germline CDR1 reads SGHVS; CDR2 reads FQNEAQ. The CDR3 DNA is TGTGCCAGCAGCATACTGGACAGATACGAAGGGGAGCCCCAGCATTTT. Protein sequence: CASSILDRYEGEPQHF.